The 14 T cell receptor beta chains reported below all come from one sample, sequenced in a study of spatial heterogeneity in lung cancer. Study-level results: Counts that tracked tumor mutation counts were those of expanded intratumoral alpha and beta TCRs.

The time point denotes: sample taken at primary tumor resection. For these receptors, no antigen is known. TCRdb independently ran MiXCR on the 5' RACE reads; one entry per CDR3 protein. Of 20,000 to 25,000 distinct CDR3 sequences detected, over 4% appear once; the ten largest clones hold 7.5% to 10%. The specimen comprised lung tumor tissue, sampled at surgery. Source of these receptors: a male donor with early-stage non-small cell lung cancer.

This clonotype appeared many times. The DNA of the CDR3 is TGCAGTGCCCCCTCCGACAGGGGATCCTACGAGCAGTACTTC. It translates to CSAPSDRGSYEQYF. V and J are TRBV20-1 and TRBJ2-7, with 8 bases matching TRBD1. The ends lost 6 bases at V and 1 base at J; junction bases unmatched: 8. CDR3 length equals 14 residues. Germline V gives CDR1 DFQATT, CDR2 SNEGSKA (reference sequence).

This clonotype showed up many times. The chain employs TRBV4-2 and TRBJ2-5, with D perhaps TRBD1 or TRBD2 (5 bases each). Germline CDR1 LGHNA, CDR2 YNFKEQ. Trimming removed 4 bases at V and 5 bases at J, with 14 bases between. This CDR3 contains 14 residues. The CDR3 coding sequence is TGTGCCAGCAGCCCCCGGGGCTTCGAGGAGACCCAGTACTTC. Its translation is CASSPRGFEETQYF.

At least ten counts were recorded for this clonotype. The V and J genes are TRBV7-2 and TRBJ1-2; the match to TRBD1 covers 9 bases. V gave up 3 bases and J gave up 8 bases; unmatched junction bases: 10. This CDR3 contains 15 residues. In germline, CDR1 is SGHTA, CDR2 FQGNSA. The CDR3 DNA sequence: TGTGCCAGCAGCTTGGGGACAGGGCTGGTTGGGGGCTACACCTTC. Its translation is CASSLGTGLVGGYTF.

The table lists this clonotype with many counts. The gene calls are TRBV14 and TRBJ1-2; D remains ambiguous. CDR3 size: 12 residues. V lost 4 bases, J lost 5 bases, and 8 bases lay in between. Germline CDR1 SGHDN, CDR2 FVKESK. The chain's CDR3 is CASSLGSYGYTF. The DNA for the CDR3 is TGTGCCAGCAGCCTGGGTTCGTATGGCTACACCTTC.

The V gene is TRBV7-2, the J gene TRBJ2-6; D ambiguous. The length of the CDR3 is 14 residues. Between the trimmed V and J ends, which lost 8 bases and 1 base, there was a span of 9 bases. Germline values: CDR1 SGHTA, CDR2 FQGNSA. This chain's CDR3 is CASSLTSGANVLTF. The DNA for the CDR3 is TGTGCCAGCTCCCTCACATCTGGGGCCAACGTCCTGACTTTC.

The chain couples TRBV19 to TRBJ2-1; 10 nucleotides align to TRBD2. Germline lookup yields CDR1 LNHDA and CDR2 SQIVND (reference sequence). Trimming removed 8 bases from V and 8 bases from J; junction bases left unmatched: 15. The CDR3 contains 16 residues. As DNA, the CDR3 is TGTGCCAGTCAGACCCTGGCGAGCGGGGGGGCCTATGAGCAGTTCTTC. It is translated as CASQTLASGGAYEQFF.

Many counts were recorded for this clonotype. This chain uses TRBV7-9 with TRBJ1-1; TRBD1 matches 7 bases. Germline CDR1 and CDR2: SEHNR and FQNEAQ (reference sequence). V shed 8 bases and J 4 bases; nucleotides not matched to a gene: 22. CDR3 length: 18 residues. Here the CDR3 reads CASPREGAHPSMSTEAFF. As DNA, the CDR3 is TGTGCCAGCCCGAGGGAGGGGGCCCACCCCTCAATGAGCACTGAAGCTTTCTTT.

Judged by abundance, this clonotype is medium-sized. V usage is TRBV27 and J usage is TRBJ2-2, with a tentative D call TRBD1 (6 bases). The CDR3 is 15 residues long. V lost 6 bases to trimming and J lost 7 bases, with 18 bases between them. The germline V gene has CDR1 MNHEY and CDR2 SMNVEV (reference sequence). The CDR3 loop reads CASRRLQGYDGELFF. The CDR3 bases are TGTGCCAGCAGGAGACTACAGGGCTACGACGGGGAGCTGTTTTTT.

In its sample, this clonotype was seen many times. V usage is TRBV6-2 or TRBV6-3 and J usage is TRBJ2-7; 8 bases are a match to TRBD1. The CDR3 length is 14 residues. CDR1 is MNHEY and CDR2 is SVGEGT in the germline V gene. V dropped 6 bases and J dropped 5; count of bases not matched to a gene: 9. CDR3 bases: TGTGCCAGCAGATGGGACAGGTTGACGAACGAGCAGTACTTC. Its translation: CASRWDRLTNEQYF.

This clonotype was found many times. The chain recombines TRBV28 with TRBJ2-1; no definite D call. Trimming removed 6 bases from V and 1 base from J, with 16 bases in between. This CDR3 contains 16 residues. Germline assignment: CDR1 MDHEN and CDR2 SYDVKM. The CDR3 DNA reads as TGTGCCAGCAGCCTTGGACCCTACCATTCCTACAATGAGCAGTTCTTC. This gives the protein CASSLGPYHSYNEQFF.

This clonotype occurred many times. The chain couples TRBV6-1 to TRBJ1-4; the match to TRBD1 covers 7 bases. CDR3 length: 15 residues. The germline V gene encodes CDR1 MNHNS and CDR2 SASEGT. With V trimmed by 4 bases and J by 4 bases, 6 bases remained unmatched. CDR3 amino acids: CASSVSGQINEKLFF. For the CDR3, the DNA is TGTGCCAGCAGTGTTTCGGGACAGATTAATGAAAAACTGTTTTTT.

In its sample, this clonotype was seen many times. The rearrangement links TRBV6-1 to TRBJ1-1; weak D call: TRBD1 (5 bases). This CDR3 is built from 15 residues. Germline CDR1 is MNHNS and CDR2 is SASEGT. The germline V and J ends were trimmed by 8 bases and 0 bases, with 16 bases remaining between them. CDR3 nucleotide sequence: TGTGCCAGCCCTAAGGGACGGCCGATGAACACTGAAGCTTTCTTT. It yields the protein CASPKGRPMNTEAFF.

This clonotype was recorded at least ten times. CDR3 bases: TGTGCCATCAGTGAGGGGAGGACTGAAGCTTTCTTT. It is translated as CAISEGRTEAFF. The genes are TRBV10-3 and TRBJ1-1, with D uncertain. The CDR3 contains 12 residues. Trimming shortened V by 2 bases and J by 5 bases, and 6 bases separated the two germline ends. CDR1 ENHRY and CDR2 SYGVKD come from the germline V gene.

This clonotype was recorded at least ten times. The J gene is TRBJ2-1, the V gene TRBV7-2, with 13 bases lining up with TRBD2. Germline CDR1 is SGHTA and CDR2 is FQGNSA. J gave up 5 bases and V 1 base, and 14 bases lay outside the gene matches. The CDR3 totals 20 residues. The CDR3 DNA follows: TGTGCCAGCAGCTTAGGCACTACTAGCGGGGGGGCCCCCTTGAACAATGAGCAGTTCTTC. This translates into CASSLGTTSGGAPLNNEQFF.